The clone carrying this T cell receptor (beta chain) was seen a handful of times. Its target is unknown. This sample stems from a study of blood T cells in healthy people across ages. Study conclusions and caveats: Observed TCR beta diversity per million T cells went down as age went up. This fall followed a roughly linear course with age. Long-lived donors had more naive CD4+ cells and higher diversity than aged donors.

CDR1 is MNHEY, CDR2 SVGEGT, per germline. This CDR3 region has 15 residues. Unmatched junction bases numbered 7, after V lost 5 bases and J lost 4 bases. A second roughly 6 to 12 cycle PCR used barcoded and J-beta primers. A template-switch adaptor containing 12 random nucleotides labeled each cDNA molecule. From the 5' RACE reads, TCRdb called clonotypes with MiXCR, one entry per CDR3 protein. The sample holds under 750,000 distinct CDR3 sequences, around 50% seen once. Sequenced material: blood. The rearrangement uses TRBV6-2 or TRBV6-3 and TRBJ2-1; 8 nucleotides line up with TRBD2. This TCR derives from an older man in good health. The CDR3 coding sequence is TGTGCCAGCAGTCCCGGACTAGCATCGTACAATGAGCAGTTCTTC. This sequence encodes CASSPGLASYNEQFF.